A single sample gave rise to the 27 T cell receptor beta chains below, sequenced in a study of human T cells and chemical hapten exposure. The time point is: pre-sensitization, week 0. Treatment here: therapeutic diphenylcyclopropenone sensitization with weekly scalp DPC. TCRdb called the RACE reads again in MiXCR, with one record for every CDR3 protein. The table has about 300,000 distinct CDR3 sequences, 5% to 6.5% seen once; the top ten hold about 8.2%. Here the sequenced sample was whole blood, taken in connection with sensitization to the hapten diphenylcyclopropenone (DPC). These receptor sequences come from a woman younger than 35 with alopecia areata. Some clones in this sample may be carry-over from other donors' samples.

This clonotype occurred a few times. The J gene is TRBJ2-5, the V gene TRBV7-9; a possible D gene is TRBD2 (5 bases). The germline CDR1 and CDR2 sequences are SEHNR and FQNEAQ (reference sequence). This CDR3 is built from 16 residues. The V gene lost 3 bases and the J gene lost 0 bases, with 14 bases spanning the gap. The CDR3 sequence is CASSFSVGEYQETQYF. CDR3 DNA: TGTGCCAGCAGCTTTAGTGTCGGGGAATACCAAGAGACCCAGTACTTC.

This sequence joins TRBV5-1 and TRBJ1-6, with 10 bases identical to TRBD1. The V and J ends lost 7 bases and 3 bases, in that order; junction bases with no gene match: 1. This CDR3 contains 14 residues. CDR1 is SGHRS and CDR2 is YFSETQ in the germline V gene. The CDR3 is CASWDRGYNSPLHF. The DNA of the CDR3 is TGCGCCAGCTGGGACAGGGGCTATAATTCACCCCTCCACTTT.

The V gene is TRBV7-2, the J gene TRBJ2-3; D perhaps matches TRBD2 (5 bases). There are 16 residues in the CDR3. Trimming took off 5 bases at V and 0 bases at J, with 15 bases between the two ends. CDR1 and CDR2 (germline): SGHTA, FQGNSA. The CDR3 here is CASSRGNRVSTDTQYF. In DNA form, the CDR3 reads TGTGCCAGCAGCCGAGGGAACAGAGTAAGCACAGATACGCAGTATTTT.

The gene calls are TRBV5-6 and TRBJ1-4, with D possibly TRBD1 on 5 matching bases. The CDR3 is 15 residues long. Germline V gene sequence: CDR1 SGHDT, CDR2 YYEEEE. V lost 1 base to trimming and J lost 5 bases, with 12 bases between them. The CDR3 coding sequence is TGTGCCAGCAGCTTGATGTCAGGGAGGAATGAAAAACTGTTTTTT. Protein product: CASSLMSGRNEKLFF. The full variable domain, in which reference TRBV5-6 and TRBJ1-4 provide the parts outside the CDR3, is DAGVTQSPTHLIKTRGQQVTLRCSPKSGHDTVSWYQQALGQGPQFIFQYYEEEERQRGNFPDRFSGHQFPNYSSELNVNALLLGDSALYLCASSLMSGRNEKLFFGSGTQLSVL.

V is TRBV4-1 and J is TRBJ1-4; no definite D call. CDR3 size: 16 residues. Trimming removed 1 base at V and 4 bases at J, with 13 bases between. Germline V lookup: CDR1 MGHRA, CDR2 YSYEKL. The CDR3 DNA sequence: TGCGCCAGCAGCCAAGGCGTGACTGGTAGTAATGAAAAACTGTTTTTT. Protein product: CASSQGVTGSNEKLFF.

This clonotype was detected only a few times. The CDR3 loop reads CASRSGSPYEQYF. The CDR3 nucleotides read TGTGCCAGCAGATCCGGGAGCCCCTACGAGCAGTACTTC. The rearrangement links TRBV27 to TRBJ2-7, with a possible D match to TRBD2 (6 bases). Trimming took off 6 bases at V and 2 bases at J, with 11 bases between the two ends. The V gene's germline CDR1 is MNHEY and CDR2 SMNVEV (reference sequence). CDR3 length equals 13 residues.

This clonotype was detected a few times. The rearrangement links TRBV20-1 to TRBJ2-3; no reliable D call. Trimming removed 5 bases at V and 0 bases at J, with 9 bases between. The CDR3 extends over 13 amino acids. Germline loops: CDR1 DFQATT, CDR2 SNEGSKA (reference sequence). The CDR3: CSAPPSSTDTQYF. In DNA, the CDR3 is TGCAGTGCTCCGCCTTCTAGCACAGATACGCAGTATTTT.

The table lists this clonotype with many counts. The V gene is TRBV6-2 or TRBV6-3, the J gene TRBJ2-5, with TRBD1 matching 8 bases. The V and J ends lost 11 bases and 2 bases, in that order; junction bases with no gene match: 10. Germline loops: CDR1 MNHEY, CDR2 SVGEGT. This CDR3 comprises 14 residues. CDR3 amino acids: CAVQAGTGQETQYF. CDR3 nucleotides: TGTGCCGTACAGGCCGGGACAGGACAAGAGACCCAGTACTTC.

This clonotype was observed many times. This rearrangement joins TRBV20-1 to TRBJ2-7; D is undetermined. Trimming left V 3 bases short and J 0 bases short, with 15 bases between. The CDR3 covers 15 residues. Germline loops: CDR1 DFQATT, CDR2 SNEGSKA (reference sequence). The CDR3 bases are TGCAGTGCTAGTAGTGATAGCACCCGCTCCTACGAGCAGTACTTC. Translation gives CSASSDSTRSYEQYF.

This clonotype occurred a few times. The chain has TRBV6-1 and TRBJ1-4, with D maybe TRBD1 (6 bases). This CDR3 has 14 amino acids. Per the germline V gene, CDR1 is MNHNS and CDR2 is SASEGT. V was shortened by 6 bases and J by 2 bases, with 10 bases between the two germline ends. The CDR3 spells CASRTGWTNEKLFF. The CDR3 DNA reads as TGTGCCAGCAGAACAGGGTGGACTAATGAAAAACTGTTTTTT.

This clonotype was seen many times. This chain connects TRBV3-1 to TRBJ1-2; D is uncertain. The CDR3 has 13 amino acids. The V gene's germline CDR1 is LGHDT and CDR2 YNNKEL (reference sequence). V was clipped by 3 bases and J by 7 bases, with 12 bases between them. CDR3 DNA sequence: TGTGCCAGCAGCCAGGGTTCGGAGTCTGGCTACACCTTC. Protein product: CASSQGSESGYTF. Using reference TRBV3-1 and TRBJ1-2 for the parts outside the CDR3, the full variable domain is DTAVSQTPKYLVTQMGNDKSIKCEQNLGHDTMYWYKQDSKKFLKIMFSYNNKELIINETVPNRFSPKSPDKAHLNLHINSLELGDSAVYFCASSQGSESGYTFGSGTRLTVV.

This clonotype showed up many times. The rearrangement links TRBV4-3 to TRBJ1-2, with 8 bases identical to TRBD1. CDR3 length: 17 amino acids. V dropped 0 bases and J dropped 8; count of bases not matched to a gene: 14. Looked up from germline, CDR1 is LGHNA and CDR2 is YSLEER. CDR3 nucleotides: TGCGCCAGCAGCCAAGATCTGGACAGGGAAAGTGTGAAGGGCTACACCTTC. As protein: CASSQDLDRESVKGYTF.

The chain carries TRBV6-5 and TRBJ1-5, with a possible D match to TRBD1 (5 bases). This CDR3 is 19 amino acids long. The germline V gene has CDR1 MNHEY and CDR2 SVGAGI. V was clipped by 0 bases and J by 3 bases, with 21 bases between them. The CDR3 loop is CASSYSTPGLRDHNQPQHF. Here the CDR3 DNA reads TGTGCCAGCAGTTACTCGACCCCCGGGCTCAGGGATCACAATCAGCCCCAGCATTTT.

This clonotype appeared many times. The rearrangement uses TRBV6-5 and TRBJ1-1, with unresolved D. The CDR3 has 14 residues. V lost 3 bases and J 4 bases, leaving 12 bases between the germline ends. Germline V gives CDR1 MNHEY, CDR2 SVGAGI. CDR3 DNA: TGTGCCAGCAGTTATGGGTCGGGGAGCACTGAAGCTTTCTTT. This codes for CASSYGSGSTEAFF.

Many counts were recorded for this clonotype. The J gene is TRBJ2-6, the V gene TRBV11-2; a possible D gene is TRBD1 (6 bases). The germline V and J ends were trimmed by 5 bases and 13 bases, with 24 bases remaining between them. Germline V gives CDR1 SGHAT, CDR2 FQNNGV. The CDR3 totals 16 residues. The CDR3 region is CASSLAGARTEKVLTF. CDR3 DNA sequence: TGTGCCAGCAGCCTGGCCGGGGCACGGACAGAGAAGGTCCTGACTTTC.

There are many counts of this clonotype. For the CDR3, the DNA is TGTGCCAGCAGTTTGCTCCAGGGGGCTTCCTACGAGCAGTACTTC. This sequence encodes CASSLLQGASYEQYF. V is TRBV6-5 and J is TRBJ2-7; 8 bases match TRBD1. CDR3 length: 15 residues. CDR1 MNHEY and CDR2 SVGAGI come from the germline V gene. V lost 4 bases and J lost 1; bases outside the gene matches: 6.

This clonotype was counted only a few times. V gene TRBV5-1 combines with J gene TRBJ2-7; D gene uncertain. Germline lookup yields CDR1 SGHRS and CDR2 YFSETQ. V was clipped by 0 bases and J by 7 bases, with 14 bases between them. The CDR3 totals 14 residues. The CDR3 loop is CASSLGGSPWEQYF. The CDR3 nucleotides are TGCGCCAGCAGCTTGGGGGGATCTCCTTGGGAGCAGTACTTC.

The chain carries TRBV5-6 and TRBJ2-6; 11 positions agree with TRBD2. Looked up from germline, CDR1 is SGHDT and CDR2 is YYEEEE. The V and J ends lost 4 bases and 0 bases, in that order; junction bases with no gene match: 6. CDR3 length equals 18 residues. In DNA, the CDR3 is TGTGCCAGCAGCCCGCCGACTAGCGGGGACTCTGGGGCCAACGTCCTGACTTTC. This translates into CASSPPTSGDSGANVLTF.

This clonotype appeared a few times. V usage is TRBV9 and J usage is TRBJ2-7; TRBD2 aligns across 14 bases. The CDR3 loop spans 18 amino acids. Germline V lookup: CDR1 SGDLS, CDR2 YYNGEE. The J segment lost 0 bases and the V segment lost 3 bases, leaving 8 bases of the junction unmatched. The CDR3 bases are TGTGCCAGCAGCGCTGACAGGGGACTAGCGGGGGACTCCTACGAGCAGTACTTC. It specifies CASSADRGLAGDSYEQYF.

This clonotype has more than one count but fewer than ten. The V gene is TRBV9, the J gene TRBJ2-2, with D maybe TRBD2 (5 bases). V was cut by 4 bases and J by 1 base, with 17 bases left in between. The germline V gene encodes CDR1 SGDLS and CDR2 YYNGEE. The CDR3 totals 17 residues. Written as DNA, the CDR3 is TGTGCCAGCAGCCCCCGGACTTTTAGGAGGAACACCGGGGAGCTGTTTTTT. It codes for CASSPRTFRRNTGELFF.

This clonotype was counted once. This chain links TRBV12-5 with TRBJ2-1; 12 bases fit TRBD1. The CDR3 contains 16 residues. The germline gives CDR1 LGHNT, CDR2 FRNRAP. The J segment lost 6 bases and the V segment lost 0 bases, leaving 3 bases of the junction unmatched. CDR3 in DNA: TGTGCTAGTGGTTTGGTACTGGGACAGGGGGCCAATGAGCAGTTCTTC. Translating it yields CASGLVLGQGANEQFF.

Ten or more counts support this clonotype. The rearrangement uses TRBV11-2 and TRBJ2-5; either TRBD1 or TRBD2 may fit D (6 bases each). The germline gives CDR1 SGHAT, CDR2 FQNNGV. V dropped 6 bases and J dropped 7 bases, with 24 bases sitting between them. This CDR3 is built from 16 residues. This CDR3 reads CASSFPATRGSVTQYF. The CDR3 region has the DNA TGTGCCAGCAGTTTTCCGGCGACTAGGGGGAGCGTGACCCAGTACTTC.

This clonotype was picked up a small number of times. The chain joins TRBV6-5 to TRBJ1-4; D possibly corresponds to TRBD1 (6 bases). Trimming pared 6 bases from V and 6 bases from J, leaving 14 bases between. The CDR3 contains 14 residues. Looked up from germline, CDR1 is MNHEY and CDR2 is SVGAGI. The CDR3: CASSPTGYHEKLFF. CDR3 coding DNA: TGTGCCAGCAGCCCTACAGGGTATCATGAAAAACTGTTTTTT.

This clonotype has at least ten counts. The J gene is TRBJ2-7, the V gene TRBV12-2; TRBD1, as called in the table, went unchecked against the DNA. TRBV12-2 is recorded as a pseudogene. The CDR3 extends over 16 amino acids. CDR3 sequence (DNA): TGTGCAAGTCGCTTAGATTCCGGGCAGAAGGGGTACGAGCAGTACTTC. Translated, it gives CASRLDSGQKGYEQYF.

This clonotype has a count of ten or more. The genes are TRBV7-8 and TRBJ2-3; no firm D call. Looked up from germline, CDR1 is SGHVS and CDR2 is FQNEAQ. This CDR3 comprises 15 residues. Trimming removed 7 bases at V and 3 bases at J, with 17 bases between. The DNA for the CDR3 is TGTGCCAGCAATGTAGGGCCCGTAGGGACAGATACGCAGTATTTT. This gives the protein CASNVGPVGTDTQYF.

This clonotype has a count of ten or more. This chain uses TRBV27 with TRBJ1-1; D unclear. The CDR3 spans 14 residues. Trimming stripped 1 base from V and 5 bases from J, with 11 bases between. Per the germline V gene, CDR1 is MNHEY and CDR2 is SMNVEV (reference sequence). CDR3 sequence (DNA): TGTGCCAGCAGTTTATATAAGGGCGGGACTGAAGCTTTCTTT. The encoded protein is CASSLYKGGTEAFF.

The rearrangement joins TRBV4-3 to TRBJ1-1; D is unresolved. This CDR3 comprises 16 residues. CDR1 LGHNA and CDR2 YSLEER come from the germline V gene. V dropped 1 base and J dropped 1 base, with 13 bases sitting between them. The DNA for the CDR3 is TGCGCCAGCAGCCAAGGGTTATTTAACCAGAACACTGAAGCTTTCTTT. Amino acid sequence: CASSQGLFNQNTEAFF.